Reported below is one TCR beta chain. The antigen remains undetermined. This CDR3 has 18 amino acids. J was trimmed by 2 bases and V by 0 bases; bases with no gene match: 9. The germline V gene encodes CDR1 LGHNA and CDR2 YNFKEQ. These data originate in a study of OX40 agonist ivuxolimab in advanced cancers. The wider study: Mean age 60 years, range about 20 to 90; 82.7% male. Overall study results and limits: Several nonresponders also turned out to have low normalized T-cell clonal expansion. Mean expanded clone counts were higher in CD8+ than CD4+ T cells.

Measured with immunoSEQ multiplex PCR; TCRdb has only the in-frame clones, and not every one. This table holds 45,000 to 65,000 clones, almost 90% found once. Patients with a history of autoimmune disease or on systemic immunosuppression were excluded. The sequence was obtained from an adult with an advanced solid tumor such as melanoma, head and neck, liver or kidney cancer. The chain employs TRBV4-2 and TRBJ2-3; 9 positions agree with TRBD2. The starting material was CD4+ or CD8+ T cells sorted from blood, obtained in a trial of the OX40 agonist ivuxolimab. The CDR3, as DNA: TGTGCCAGCAGCCAAGATCCGAAGCTAGCGGGGTTCACAGATACGCAGTATTTT. Translating gives CASSQDPKLAGFTDTQYF.